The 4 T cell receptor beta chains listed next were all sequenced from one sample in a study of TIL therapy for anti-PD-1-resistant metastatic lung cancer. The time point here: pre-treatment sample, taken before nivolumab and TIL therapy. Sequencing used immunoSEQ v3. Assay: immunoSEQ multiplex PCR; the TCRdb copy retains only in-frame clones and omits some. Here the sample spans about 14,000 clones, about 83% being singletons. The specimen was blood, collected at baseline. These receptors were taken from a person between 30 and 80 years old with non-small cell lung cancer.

The CDR3 DNA is TGTGCCAGCAACCCTTGGGACCCAGAAGATACGCAGTATTTT. Protein product: CASNPWDPEDTQYF. The V call is TRBV11-3, the J call TRBJ2-3; D is tentatively TRBD1 or TRBD2 (5 bases each). This CDR3 has 14 residues. CDR1 and CDR2 from the germline V gene are SGHNT and YENEEA. Trimming cost V 7 bases and J 5 bases, with 16 bases left between them.

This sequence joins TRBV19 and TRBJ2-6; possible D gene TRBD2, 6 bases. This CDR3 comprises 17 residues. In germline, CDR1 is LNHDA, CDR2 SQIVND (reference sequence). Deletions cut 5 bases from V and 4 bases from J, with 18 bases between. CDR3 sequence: CASSWGPPAGGANVLTF. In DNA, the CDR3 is TGTGCCAGTAGTTGGGGTCCTCCCGCGGGAGGGGCCAACGTCCTGACTTTC.

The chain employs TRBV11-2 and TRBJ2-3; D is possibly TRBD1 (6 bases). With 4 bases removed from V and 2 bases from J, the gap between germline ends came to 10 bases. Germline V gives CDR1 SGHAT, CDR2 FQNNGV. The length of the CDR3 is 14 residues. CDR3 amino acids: CASSSLGHTDTQYF. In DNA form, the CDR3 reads TGTGCCAGCAGCTCTTTGGGACACACAGATACGCAGTATTTT.

Here the CDR3 reads CASSPPHLAAGGIYNEQFF. The CDR3 region has the DNA TGTGCCAGCAGCCCCCCCCACCTCGCGGCAGGGGGCATCTACAATGAGCAGTTCTTC. V gene TRBV7-9 combines with J gene TRBJ2-1; 8 nucleotides agree with TRBD1. J lost 3 bases, V lost 5 bases, and 18 bases had no gene match. From germline, CDR1 is SEHNR and CDR2 FQNEAQ (reference sequence). The CDR3 has 19 amino acids.